This TCR beta chain derives from a study of T cells in women clearing cervical HPV infection. Across the whole study: Cases: HPV16-related CIN3 or worse on histology, a couple of invasive cancers. Study outcomes and limitations: Richness differences could reflect unmeasured T-cell content per sample.

About this clone itself: As yet, its antigen is unknown.

Each participant carried one incident cervical HPV16 infection only. immunoSEQ multiplex PCR used an average of roughly 1,300 ng genomic DNA. Sequenced by immunoSEQ multiplex PCR; TCRdb stores in-frame clones only, minus some. The sample has around 38,000 clones. The sequence was collected from a woman between 18 and 69 years old with a cervical HPV16 infection that either progressed to CIN3+ or cleared (not recorded which). Sample: blood buffy coat.

The DNA read from the CDR3 is TGTGCCAGCAGCCAAGATCAGGGCAATCAGCCC. Its translation is CASSQDQGNQP. The CDR3 in full is CASSQDQGNQPQHF. This rearrangement joins TRBV4-2 to TRBJ1-5, with unresolved D. With the read ending 3 residues before the CDR3 end, the germline J gene is used to fill in that end. Trimming cost V 0 bases and J 2 bases, with 5 bases left between them. Germline loops: CDR1 LGHNA, CDR2 YNFKEQ. CDR3 size: 14 residues.